These 9 T cell receptor beta chains share one sample of origin, sequenced in a study of T cell clonotyping in hematopoietic cell transplantation. Assay: immunoSEQ multiplex PCR; the TCRdb copy retains only in-frame clones and omits some. Among 650 or so clones listed, over 90% were seen once. Regarding time point: recipient sample about 28 days before transplant, after cytoreduction. The sample here was peripheral blood mononuclear cells, taken before stem cell transplant. The receptors were gathered from a woman in her thirties or forties with acute myeloid leukemia. Some clones in this sample may be carry-over from other donors' samples.

V usage is TRBV20-1 and J usage is TRBJ1-4, with D perhaps TRBD1 (6 bases). From germline, CDR1 is DFQATT and CDR2 SNEGSKA (reference sequence). V was cut by 5 bases and J by 7 bases, with 8 bases left in between. The CDR3 has 11 amino acids. The CDR3 bases are TGCAGTGCTGACAGGTCTGAAAAACTGTTTTTT. Its translation: CSADRSEKLFF.

The genes are TRBV5-1 and TRBJ1-2; D ambiguous. In germline, CDR1 is SGHRS, CDR2 YFSETQ. With 0 bases removed from V and 2 bases from J, the gap between germline ends came to 5 bases. The CDR3 extends over 13 amino acids. The CDR3 sequence: CASSLGANYGYTF. The CDR3 coding sequence is TGCGCCAGCAGCTTGGGGGCCAACTATGGCTACACCTTC.

The chain carries TRBV25-1 and TRBJ1-4, with 9 bases that match TRBD1. The CDR3 has 15 residues. Germline loops: CDR1 MGHDK, CDR2 SYGVNS. V shed 3 bases and J 7 bases; nucleotides not matched to a gene: 6. In DNA, the CDR3 is TGTGCCAGCAGTGACTTGGACAGGGGACTTGAAAAACTGTTTTTT. Translating gives CASSDLDRGLEKLFF.

The genes are TRBV7-2 and TRBJ2-1, with D possibly matching TRBD1 (5 bases). The CDR3 is made up of 15 amino acids. Looked up from germline, CDR1 is SGHTA and CDR2 is FQGNSA. The V gene lost 1 base and the J gene lost 4 bases, with 11 bases spanning the gap. The CDR3 nucleotides read TGTGCCAGCAGCTTAGGCCTACAGGCATACAATGAGCAGTTCTTC. The encoded protein is CASSLGLQAYNEQFF.

The chain joins TRBV11-2 to TRBJ2-1; D remains unclear. V shed 4 bases and J shed 3 bases, with 10 bases lying between them. CDR1 is SGHAT and CDR2 is FQNNGV in the germline V gene. This CDR3 has 14 amino acids. CDR3 region: CASSSDTHYNEQFF. The CDR3 coding sequence is TGTGCCAGCAGCTCCGATACACACTACAATGAGCAGTTCTTC.

The J gene is TRBJ1-2, the V gene TRBV5-1; 10 bases align to TRBD1. V was clipped by 4 bases and J by 4 bases; unmatched bases: 4. Germline V gene data show CDR1 as SGHRS and CDR2 as YFSETQ. CDR3 length: 14 residues. For the CDR3, the DNA is TGCGCCAGCAGCCCGTGGACAGGGGGCTATGGCTACACCTTC. Translation gives CASSPWTGGYGYTF.

Concerning this clone itself: Mismatch with germline at one junction end may stem from a read error. The gene calls are TRBV29-1 and TRBJ2-1; TRBD1 is a possible D gene (6 bases). CDR1 SQVTM and CDR2 ANQGSEA come from the germline V gene. This CDR3 region has 14 residues. The CDR3 bases are TGCAACGTTAAAGGGGGAGACTCCTACAATGAGCAGTTCTTC. Its protein product is CNVKGGDSYNEQFF.

V gene TRBV6-5 combines with J gene TRBJ2-1; no clear D gene. The CDR3 is 11 residues long. The V end was cut by 7 bases, the J end by 5 bases, with 6 bases between. The germline CDR1 and CDR2 sequences are MNHEY and SVGAGI. The chain's CDR3 is CASKYDNEQFF. DNA for the CDR3: TGTGCCAGCAAGTATGACAATGAGCAGTTCTTC.

The chain recombines TRBV6-5 with TRBJ2-7, with 9 bases that match TRBD1. Germline values: CDR1 MNHEY, CDR2 SVGAGI. Germline trimming cut 6 bases from V and 1 base from J; bases unmatched to any gene: 7. This CDR3 spans 15 amino acids. CDR3: CASRPSGTGSYEQYF. For the CDR3, the DNA is TGTGCCAGCAGGCCATCCGGGACAGGGTCCTACGAGCAGTACTTC.